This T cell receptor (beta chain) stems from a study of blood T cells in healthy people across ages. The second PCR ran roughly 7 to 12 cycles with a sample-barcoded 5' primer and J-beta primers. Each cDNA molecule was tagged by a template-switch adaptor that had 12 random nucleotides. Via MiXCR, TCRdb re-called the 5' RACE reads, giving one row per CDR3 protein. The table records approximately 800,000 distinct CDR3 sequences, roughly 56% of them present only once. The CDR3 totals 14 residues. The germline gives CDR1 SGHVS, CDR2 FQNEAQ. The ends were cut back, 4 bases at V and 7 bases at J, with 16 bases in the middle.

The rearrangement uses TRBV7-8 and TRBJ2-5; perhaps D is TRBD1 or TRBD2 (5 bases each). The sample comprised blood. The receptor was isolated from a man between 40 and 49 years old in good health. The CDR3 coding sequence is TGTGCCAGCAGCTCCGGGACCCTGAGAGGGACCCAGTACTTC. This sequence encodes CASSSGTLRGTQYF. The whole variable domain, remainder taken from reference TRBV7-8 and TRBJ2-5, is GAGVSQSPRYKVAKRGQDVALRCDPISGHVSLFWYQQALGQGPEFLTYFQNEAQLDKSGLPSDRFFAERPEGSVSTLKIQRTQQEDSAVYLCASSSGTLRGTQYFGPGTRLLVL.